The rows below give T cell receptor beta chains drawn from one sample of a study of shared clonotypes between healthy human individuals. Clones were sequenced by immunoSEQ multiplex PCR, and TCRdb holds only the in-frame ones, with some missing. Of under 2,000,000 clones in the sample, 85% to 95% were seen once. The sequenced sample was naive CD8+ T cells sorted from blood. These receptors came from a man younger than 35 in good health. The CDR3 runs from the conserved cysteine through the conserved F or W. A D gene is named only where the DNA matches it firmly. Clone size is shown for a subset of rows, as once, few, many or a class of expanded clone.

TRBV4-1	NA	TRBJ2-5	NA	CASSLLGGEETQYF	TGCGCCAGCAGCCTGTTGGGGGGCGAAGAGACCCAGTACTTC
TRBV4-3	TRBD2	TRBJ2-3	NA	CASSHGEGDTQYF	TGCGCCAGCAGCCATGGGGAGGGAGATACGCAGTATTTT
TRBV4-1	NA	TRBJ2-3	NA	CASSQEKRGVDTQYF	TGCGCCAGCAGCCAAGAAAAGAGGGGAGTGGATACGCAGTATTTT
TRBV9	NA	TRBJ2-1	NA	CASSVTLRAGAYNEQFF	TGTGCCAGCAGCGTAACCTTAAGGGCGGGTGCCTACAATGAGCAGTTCTTC
TRBV27	NA	TRBJ1-5	NA	CASSTTGSNQPQHF	TGTGCCAGCAGTACAACCGGGAGCAATCAGCCCCAGCATTTT
TRBV5-6	NA	TRBJ2-5	NA	CASSPGFFQETQYF	TGTGCCAGCAGCCCAGGGTTCTTCCAAGAGACCCAGTACTTC
TRBV9	NA	TRBJ2-5	NA	CASSQGGEPQETQYF	TGTGCCAGCAGCCAGGGGGGCGAACCGCAAGAGACCCAGTACTTC
TRBV27	NA	TRBJ2-1	NA	CASSLWEGELGGNEQFF	TGTGCCAGCAGTTTATGGGAAGGTGAGCTTGGTGGCAATGAGCAGTTCTTC
TRBV7-6	NA	TRBJ1-5	NA	CASSLAGGYHQPQHF	TGTGCCAGCAGCTTAGCGGGGGGCTACCATCAGCCCCAGCATTTT
TRBV19	TRBD1	TRBJ1-5	few	CASSIQGGYQPQHF	TGTGCCAGTAGTATTCAGGGGGGATATCAGCCCCAGCATTTT
TRBV4-1	NA	TRBJ1-1	NA	CASSQDRGFTEAFF	TGCGCCAGCAGCCAAGACAGGGGATTCACTGAAGCTTTCTTT
TRBV4-3	NA	TRBJ2-7	NA	CASSQGSGPPYF	TGCGCCAGCAGCCAGGGCTCCGGGCCCCCGTACTTC
TRBV27	NA	TRBJ2-1	NA	CASSLMGLEQFF	TGTGCCAGCAGTTTAATGGGTCTAGAGCAGTTCTTC
TRBV4-2	NA	TRBJ2-7	NA	CASSPGTDYEQYF	TGTGCCAGCAGCCCCGGGACGGATTACGAGCAGTACTTC
TRBV9	TRBD2	TRBJ2-7	NA	CASSVEGSGGVAYEQYF	TGTGCCAGCAGCGTAGAGGGGAGCGGGGGTGTTGCCTACGAGCAGTACTTC
TRBV7-8	NA	TRBJ2-7	once	CASSPDSSYEQYF	TGTGCCAGCAGCCCTGACAGCTCCTACGAGCAGTACTTC
TRBV27	NA	TRBJ2-7	NA	CASSFTGYEQYF	TGTGCCAGCAGTTTTACGGGATACGAGCAGTACTTC
TRBV19	NA	TRBJ2-7	NA	CASSISLDSSYEQYF	TGTGCCAGTAGTATATCATTGGACAGTTCCTACGAGCAGTACTTC
TRBV2	TRBD2	TRBJ2-1	NA	CASSPTSGGRDEQFF	TGTGCCAGCAGTCCGACTAGCGGCGGAAGGGATGAGCAGTTCTTC
TRBV14	NA	TRBJ1-1	NA	CASSQVSRGTEAFF	TGTGCCAGCAGCCAGGTGTCGAGGGGCACTGAAGCTTTCTTT
TRBV4-1	TRBD1	TRBJ1-5	NA	CASSVGQYQPQHF	TGCGCCAGCAGCGTGGGACAGTATCAGCCCCAGCATTTT
TRBV7-8	NA	TRBJ2-5	once	CASSLYQSQETQYF	TGTGCCAGCAGCTTATATCAGTCCCAAGAGACCCAGTACTTC
TRBV28	NA	TRBJ2-4	NA	CASSFRQPIAKNIQYF	TGTGCCAGCAGTTTTCGGCAGCCAATAGCCAAAAACATTCAGTACTTC
TRBV4-3	TRBD2	TRBJ2-2	NA	CASSQATSGSITGELFF	TGCGCCAGCAGCCAGGCCACTAGCGGGAGTATCACCGGGGAGCTGTTTTTT
TRBV4-1	NA	TRBJ1-3	NA	CASSQDFVGSSGNTIYF	TGCGCCAGCAGCCAAGATTTTGTGGGGAGCTCTGGAAACACCATATATTTT
TRBV7-9	NA	TRBJ2-6	NA	CASRVDSTRSGANVLTF	TGTGCCAGCAGGGTGGACAGTACCCGCTCTGGGGCCAACGTCCTGACTTTC
TRBV4-2	NA	TRBJ1-2	NA	CASSPELSNGYTF	TGTGCCAGCAGTCCGGAGTTGAGTAACGGCTACACCTTC
TRBV11-2	TRBD2	TRBJ2-7	NA	CASSLPGLAGARYEQYF	TGTGCCAGCAGCCTACCAGGACTAGCGGGAGCTCGGTACGAGCAGTACTTC
TRBV19	NA	TRBJ2-1	NA	CASSVPGQGFYEQFF	TGTGCCAGTAGTGTCCCGGGACAAGGATTCTATGAGCAGTTCTTC
TRBV7-2	NA	TRBJ1-1	NA	CASSLLVMWGANTEAFF	TGTGCCAGCAGCCTACTGGTGATGTGGGGGGCGAACACTGAAGCTTTCTTT
TRBV6-5	NA	TRBJ1-2	NA	CASSYSRGNYGYTF	TGTGCCAGCAGTTACTCCCGGGGCAACTATGGCTACACCTTC
TRBV5-1	TRBD2	TRBJ2-7	NA	CASSAGLSAYEQYF	TGCGCCAGCAGCGCGGGACTAAGCGCCTACGAGCAGTACTTC
TRBV28	NA	TRBJ1-2	NA	CASSLISGKNYGYTF	TGTGCCAGCAGTTTAATCTCGGGCAAGAACTATGGCTACACCTTC
TRBV11-2	NA	TRBJ2-5	NA	CASSLTGNQETQYF	TGTGCCAGCAGCCTTACCGGGAACCAAGAGACCCAGTACTTC
TRBV27	NA	TRBJ2-7	NA	CASSLYGTSSYEQYF	TGTGCCAGCAGTTTATACGGGACGAGCTCCTACGAGCAGTACTTC
TRBV5-1	NA	TRBJ1-1	once	CASSPSGEDRGGMNTEAFF	TGCGCCAGCAGCCCATCAGGGGAGGACAGAGGTGGTATGAACACTGAAGCTTTCTTT
TRBV7-2	NA	TRBJ2-2	NA	CASWTPTGELFF	TGTGCCAGCTGGACCCCGACCGGGGAGCTGTTTTTT
TRBV9	TRBD2	TRBJ2-7	NA	CASSVGSGGYEQYF	TGTGCCAGCAGCGTAGGTAGCGGGGGTTACGAGCAGTACTTC
TRBV13	TRBD1	TRBJ2-7	NA	CASSQHTGGSSYEQYF	TGTGCCAGCAGCCAACATACAGGGGGGAGCTCCTACGAGCAGTACTTC
TRBV5-6	NA	TRBJ2-5	NA	CASSGNQGWETQYF	TGTGCCAGCAGCGGAAATCAGGGGTGGGAGACCCAGTACTTC
TRBV7-8	NA	TRBJ2-7	NA	CASSLEWGYEQYF	TGTGCCAGCAGCTTGGAGTGGGGATACGAGCAGTACTTC
TRBV5-5	NA	TRBJ1-2	NA	CASSLEIWVVWGYTF	TGTGCCAGCAGCTTGGAAATCTGGGTTGTGTGGGGCTACACCTTC
TRBV29-1	NA	TRBJ2-7	NA	CSGGTSAYEQYF	TGCAGCGGCGGGACTTCTGCCTACGAGCAGTACTTC
TRBV4-2	NA	TRBJ1-2	NA	CASSQVTSYGYTF	TGTGCCAGCAGCCAAGTGACCTCGTATGGCTACACCTTC
TRBV28	NA	TRBJ2-1	NA	CASSLPQSSYNEQFF	TGTGCCAGCAGTTTACCCCAGAGCTCCTACAATGAGCAGTTCTTC
TRBV7-9	NA	TRBJ2-5	NA	CASSYKKESQAFETQYF	TGTGCCAGCAGCTATAAAAAGGAGTCTCAGGCTTTCGAGACCCAGTACTTC
TRBV5-1	NA	TRBJ2-2	NA	CASSLAANTGELFF	TGCGCCAGCAGCTTGGCAGCGAACACCGGGGAGCTGTTTTTT
TRBV6-5	TRBD1	TRBJ2-2	NA	CASSWTGNAELFF	TGTGCCAGCAGTTGGACAGGGAACGCGGAGCTGTTTTTT
TRBV4-1	NA	TRBJ2-7	NA	CASSQGGSYEQYF	TGCGCCAGCAGCCAAGGGGGATCCTACGAGCAGTACTTC
TRBV2	NA	TRBJ2-1	NA	CASREGGDNEQFF	TGTGCCAGCAGAGAGGGGGGAGACAATGAGCAGTTCTTC
TRBV29-1	NA	TRBJ2-7	once	CSVVGRRYEQYF	TGCAGCGTTGTTGGCAGACGCTACGAGCAGTACTTC
TRBV12-5	NA	TRBJ1-2	NA	CASGIPGSFYGYTF	TGTGCTAGTGGCATTCCAGGTAGCTTCTATGGCTACACCTTC
TRBV4-1	NA	TRBJ2-5	NA	CASSQDKVDTEGETQYF	TGCGCCAGCAGCCAAGATAAAGTAGACACGGAGGGTGAGACCCAGTACTTC
TRBV10-2	NA	TRBJ2-1	NA	CASSNPDSYNEQFF	TGCGCCAGCAGTAACCCAGACTCCTACAATGAGCAGTTCTTC
TRBV7-6	NA	TRBJ1-4	NA	CASSLAGSGEKLFF	TGTGCCAGCAGCTTAGCCGGTTCGGGCGAAAAACTGTTTTTT